This record concerns one TCR beta chain sequence. Antigen unknown. This sample was included in a study of CD8 T cells in ankylosing spondylitis. In making TCR beta libraries, quantitative 5'-RACE with molecular barcodes was used. Using its own MiXCR run on the 5' RACE reads, TCRdb lists one record per CDR3 protein. The data contain hundreds of thousands of distinct CDR3 sequences, 20% of them singletons. This CDR3 has 15 residues. J was trimmed by 0 bases and V by 5 bases; bases with no gene match: 4. Regarding the study as a whole: Significantly higher representation of disease-linked clones was reported for matched ankylosing spondylitis synovial fluid. A TCR beta motif of under ten highly homologous variants appeared characteristic of ankylosing spondylitis blood.

The J gene is TRBJ1-3, the V gene TRBV12-3 or TRBV12-4; 7 bases agree with TRBD1. This TCR was recovered from a male donor with ankylosing spondylitis or in good health (not recorded which). The sequencing input was blood, either unsorted or a sorted T cell fraction (not recorded which). The CDR3 nucleotides read TGTGCCAGCAGTAGGGACAGCCTCTCTGGAAACACCATATATTTT. It is translated as CASSRDSLSGNTIYF.